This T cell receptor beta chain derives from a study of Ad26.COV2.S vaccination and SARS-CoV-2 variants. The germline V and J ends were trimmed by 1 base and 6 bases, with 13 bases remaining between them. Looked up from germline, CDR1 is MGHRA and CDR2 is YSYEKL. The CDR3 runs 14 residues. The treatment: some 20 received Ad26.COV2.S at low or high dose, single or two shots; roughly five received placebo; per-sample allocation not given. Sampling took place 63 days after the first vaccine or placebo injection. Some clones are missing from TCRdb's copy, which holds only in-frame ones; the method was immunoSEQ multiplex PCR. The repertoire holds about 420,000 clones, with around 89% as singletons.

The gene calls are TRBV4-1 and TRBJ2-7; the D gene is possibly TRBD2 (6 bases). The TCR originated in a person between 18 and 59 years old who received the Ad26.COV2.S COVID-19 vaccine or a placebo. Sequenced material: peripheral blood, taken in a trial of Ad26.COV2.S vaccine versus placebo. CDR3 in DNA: TGCGCCAGCAGCCAAGTCGGAGCGGGCCTCGAGCAGTACTTC. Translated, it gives CASSQVGAGLEQYF.